This section outlines one T cell receptor (beta chain) sequence together with its context. The V end was cut by 3 bases, the J end by 4 bases, with 15 bases between. The CDR3 has 15 residues. Germline values: CDR1 MNHEY, CDR2 SVGAGI. The data stem from a study of blood T cell repertoires in COVID-19. Study-level background: Sites in the United States, Italy and Spain provided acute and convalescent COVID-19 samples. PBMCs, B-cell-depleted T cells, or T cells were the source of the cDNA or gDNA that made up the material.

Profiling relied on immunoSEQ multiplex PCR, and the TCRdb table lists in-frame clones only, not all of them. In the table there are roughly 140,000 clones, about nine tenths of which are singletons. The gene calls are TRBV6-5 and TRBJ1-1; D may be TRBD1 (5 bases). The sample taken for sequencing was peripheral blood. The sequence derives from a man aged 45-60 years with active or convalescent COVID-19. The DNA for the CDR3 is TGTGCCAGCAGTTATTCGGGGGTTGAAAGCACTGAAGCTTTCTTT. It translates to CASSYSGVESTEAFF.